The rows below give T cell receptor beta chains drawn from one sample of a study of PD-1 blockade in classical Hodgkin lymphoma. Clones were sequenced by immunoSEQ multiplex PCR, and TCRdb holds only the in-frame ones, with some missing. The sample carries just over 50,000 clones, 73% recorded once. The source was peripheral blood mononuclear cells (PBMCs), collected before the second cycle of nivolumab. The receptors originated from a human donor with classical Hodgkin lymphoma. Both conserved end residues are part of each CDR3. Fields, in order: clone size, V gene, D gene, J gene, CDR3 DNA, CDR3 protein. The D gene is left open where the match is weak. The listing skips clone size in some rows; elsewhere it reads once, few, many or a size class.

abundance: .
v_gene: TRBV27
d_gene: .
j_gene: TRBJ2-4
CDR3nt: TGTGCCAGCAGGGCACAGGGAAACATTCAGTACTTC
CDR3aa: CASRAQGNIQYF

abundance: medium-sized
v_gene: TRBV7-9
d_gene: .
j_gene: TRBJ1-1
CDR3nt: TGTGCCAGCAGATGGCAGGGAGGGGCCACTGAAGCTTTCTTT
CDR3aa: CASRWQGGATEAFF

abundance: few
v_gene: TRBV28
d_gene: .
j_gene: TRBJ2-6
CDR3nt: TGTGCCAGCAGTTTATTAACGAGCTCTGGGGCCAACGTCCTGACTTTC
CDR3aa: CASSLLTSSGANVLTF

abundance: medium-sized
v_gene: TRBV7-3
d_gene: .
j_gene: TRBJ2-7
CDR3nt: TGTGCCAGCAGCTTAAAGGGCCGCAACGAGCAGTACTTC
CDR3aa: CASSLKGRNEQYF

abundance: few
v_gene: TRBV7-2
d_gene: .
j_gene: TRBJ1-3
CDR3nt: TGTGCCAGCAGCTTAGCGTCTGATTCTGGAAACACCATATATTTT
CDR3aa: CASSLASDSGNTIYF

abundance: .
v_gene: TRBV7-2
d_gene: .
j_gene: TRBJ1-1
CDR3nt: TGTGCCAGCAGCTTAACGTCTGGCAGCCAGAACACTGAAGCTTTCTTT
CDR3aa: CASSLTSGSQNTEAFF

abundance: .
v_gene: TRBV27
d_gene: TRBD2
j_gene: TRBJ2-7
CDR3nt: TGTGCCAGCAGTTTACGTCTAGCGGGAGCTTTGGCCTACGAGCAGTACTTC
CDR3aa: CASSLRLAGALAYEQYF

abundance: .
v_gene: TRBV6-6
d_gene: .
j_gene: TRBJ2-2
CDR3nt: TGTGCCAGCGTTTTGCAAAACACCGGGGAGCTGTTTTTT
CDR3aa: CASVLQNTGELFF

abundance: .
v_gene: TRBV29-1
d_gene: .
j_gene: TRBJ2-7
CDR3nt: TGCAGCGTTGAAGATCACGGGGCCTCCTACGAGCAGTACTTC
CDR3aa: CSVEDHGASYEQYF

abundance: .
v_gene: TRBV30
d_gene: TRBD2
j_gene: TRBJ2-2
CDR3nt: TGTGCCTGGAGTATAGCGGGAGGCCCCGGGGAGCTGTTTTTT
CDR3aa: CAWSIAGGPGELFF

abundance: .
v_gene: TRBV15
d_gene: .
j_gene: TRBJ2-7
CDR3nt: TGTGCCACCAGCAGAGCCGGGTCCTACGAGCAGTACTTC
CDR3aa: CATSRAGSYEQYF

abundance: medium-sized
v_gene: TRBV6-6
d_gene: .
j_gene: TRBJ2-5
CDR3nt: TGTGCCAGCACCCTGTACCAAGAGACCCAGTACTTC
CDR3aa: CASTLYQETQYF

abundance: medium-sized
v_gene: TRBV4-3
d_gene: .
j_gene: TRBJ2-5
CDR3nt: TGCGCCAGCAGCCAAGATGGGGCAGGGCCGAGAGGAGAGACCCAGTACTTC
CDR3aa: CASSQDGAGPRGETQYF

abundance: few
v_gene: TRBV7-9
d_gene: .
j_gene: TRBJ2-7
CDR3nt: TGTGCCAGCAGCCCCTACCCCGGACGTGAGCAGTACTTC
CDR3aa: CASSPYPGREQYF

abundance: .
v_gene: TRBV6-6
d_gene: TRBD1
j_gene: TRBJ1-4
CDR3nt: TGTGCCAGCAATGCACCGGGACAGGGAGGCGAAAAACTGTTTTTT
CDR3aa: CASNAPGQGGEKLFF

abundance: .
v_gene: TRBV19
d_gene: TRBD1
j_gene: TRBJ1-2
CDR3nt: TGTGCCAGTAGTTCAGTGACAGGGTCTAACTATGGCTACACCTTC
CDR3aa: CASSSVTGSNYGYTF

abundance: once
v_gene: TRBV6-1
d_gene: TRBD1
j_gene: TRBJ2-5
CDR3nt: TGTGCCAGCAGACCGAAACAGGGGATGGAGACCCAGTACTTC
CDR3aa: CASRPKQGMETQYF

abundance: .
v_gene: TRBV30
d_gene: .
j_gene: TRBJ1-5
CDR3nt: TGTGCCTGGAGTCCGGGGAGCAATCAGCCCCAGCATTTT
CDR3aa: CAWSPGSNQPQHF

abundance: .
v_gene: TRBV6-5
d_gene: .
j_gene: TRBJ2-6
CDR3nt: TGTGCCAGCAGTCTAGGGACTCAGGCCAACGTCCTGACTTTC
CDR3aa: CASSLGTQANVLTF

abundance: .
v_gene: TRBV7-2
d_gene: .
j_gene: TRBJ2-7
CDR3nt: TGTGCCAGCAGCCCAACTTTCCCTGAAGAGCAGTACTTC
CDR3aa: CASSPTFPEEQYF